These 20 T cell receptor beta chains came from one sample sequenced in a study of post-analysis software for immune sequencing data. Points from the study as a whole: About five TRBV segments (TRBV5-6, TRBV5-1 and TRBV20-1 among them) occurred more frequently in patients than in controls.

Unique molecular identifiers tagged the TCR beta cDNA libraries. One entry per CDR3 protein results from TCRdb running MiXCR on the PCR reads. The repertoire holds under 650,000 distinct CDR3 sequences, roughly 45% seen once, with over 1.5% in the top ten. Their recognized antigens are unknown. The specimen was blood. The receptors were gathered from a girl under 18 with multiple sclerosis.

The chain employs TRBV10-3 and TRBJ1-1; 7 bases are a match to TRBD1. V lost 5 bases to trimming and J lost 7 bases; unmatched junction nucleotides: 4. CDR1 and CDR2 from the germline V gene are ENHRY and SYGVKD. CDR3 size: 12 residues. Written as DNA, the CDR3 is TGTGCCATCAGTAGCAGGGGGAGTGAAGCTTTCTTT. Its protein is CAISSRGSEAFF.

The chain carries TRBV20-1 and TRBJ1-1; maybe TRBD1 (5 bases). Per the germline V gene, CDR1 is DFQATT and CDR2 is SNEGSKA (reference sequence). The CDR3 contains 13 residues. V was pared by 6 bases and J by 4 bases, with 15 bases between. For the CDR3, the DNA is TGCAGTGCGACAGCCAGGGTGGGCACTGAAGCTTTCTTT. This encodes CSATARVGTEAFF.

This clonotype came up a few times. CDR3 protein: CASSRQGLKSYEQYF. The CDR3 bases are TGTGCCAGCAGTCGCCAAGGACTGAAATCCTACGAGCAGTACTTC. This chain connects TRBV12-3 or TRBV12-4 to TRBJ2-7, with a possible D match to TRBD2 (5 bases). V shed 5 bases and J shed 1 base, with 15 bases lying between them. The CDR3 covers 15 residues.

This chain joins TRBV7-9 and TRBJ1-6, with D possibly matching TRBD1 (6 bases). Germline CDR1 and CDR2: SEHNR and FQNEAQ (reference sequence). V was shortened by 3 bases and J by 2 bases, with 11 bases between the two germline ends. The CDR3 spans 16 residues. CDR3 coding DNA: TGTGCCAGCAGCTTTGGGGGGCGCCCCTATAATTCACCCCTCCACTTT. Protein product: CASSFGGRPYNSPLHF. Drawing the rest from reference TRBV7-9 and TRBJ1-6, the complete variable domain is DTGVSQNPRHKITKRGQNVTFRCDPISEHNRLYWYRQTLGQGPEFLTYFQNEAQLEKSRLLSDRFSAERPKGSFSTLEIQRTEQGDSAMYLCASSFGGRPYNSPLHFGNGTRLTVT.

The CDR3 sequence: CASSQLRGYEQYF. CDR3 DNA: TGTGCCAGCAGCCAACTTAGAGGCTACGAGCAGTACTTC. V usage is TRBV4-2 and J usage is TRBJ2-7; no reliable D call. Per germline, CDR1 LGHNA and CDR2 YNFKEQ. V was clipped by 2 bases and J by 3 bases, with 8 bases between them. The CDR3 runs to 13 residues.

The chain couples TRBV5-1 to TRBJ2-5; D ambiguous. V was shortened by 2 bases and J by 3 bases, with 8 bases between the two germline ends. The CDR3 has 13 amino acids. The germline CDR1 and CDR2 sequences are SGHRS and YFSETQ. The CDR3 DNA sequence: TGCGCCAGCAGCTTATGGGCAAAAGAGACCCAGTACTTC. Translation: CASSLWAKETQYF.

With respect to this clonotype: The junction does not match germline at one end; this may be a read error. CDR3 DNA: TGTGCCAGCAGCGAAGGACCAAAAGAAAGCTACGAGCAGTACTTC. As protein: CASSEGPKESYEQYF. The chain joins TRBV6-1 to TRBJ2-7, with D unclear. The CDR3 has 15 amino acids. Germline V gene sequence: CDR1 MNHNS, CDR2 SASEGT.

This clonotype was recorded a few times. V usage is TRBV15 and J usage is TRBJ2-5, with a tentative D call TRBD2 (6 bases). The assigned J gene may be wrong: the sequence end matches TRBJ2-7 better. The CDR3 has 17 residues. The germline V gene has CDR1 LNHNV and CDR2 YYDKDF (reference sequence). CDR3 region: CATSRDSDGGVIYEQYF. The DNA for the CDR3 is TGTGCCACCAGCAGAGATTCAGACGGCGGGGTAATTTACGAGCAGTACTTC.

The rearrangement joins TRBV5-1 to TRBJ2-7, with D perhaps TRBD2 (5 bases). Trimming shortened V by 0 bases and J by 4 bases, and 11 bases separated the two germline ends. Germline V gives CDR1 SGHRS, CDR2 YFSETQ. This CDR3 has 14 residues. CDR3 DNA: TGCGCCAGCAGCTTGGCTGTACCGGGGTACGAGCAGTACTTC. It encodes CASSLAVPGYEQYF.

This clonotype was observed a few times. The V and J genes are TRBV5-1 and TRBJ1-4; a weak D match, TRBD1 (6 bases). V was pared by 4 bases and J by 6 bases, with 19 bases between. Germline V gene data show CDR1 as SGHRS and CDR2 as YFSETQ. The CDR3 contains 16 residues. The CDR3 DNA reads TGCGCCAGCAGCCCAACTGGACAGCTCTTCTATGAAAAACTGTTTTTT. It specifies CASSPTGQLFYEKLFF.

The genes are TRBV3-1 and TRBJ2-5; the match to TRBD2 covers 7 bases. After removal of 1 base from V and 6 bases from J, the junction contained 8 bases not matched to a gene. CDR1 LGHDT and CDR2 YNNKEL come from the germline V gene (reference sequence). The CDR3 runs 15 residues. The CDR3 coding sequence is TGTGCCAGCAGCCAAGGTAGCGGGTTTTCCCAGACCCAGTACTTC. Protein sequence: CASSQGSGFSQTQYF.

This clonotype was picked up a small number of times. The CDR3 spells CSARGRNYEQYF. DNA of the CDR3: TGCAGTGCTAGGGGGAGAAACTACGAGCAGTACTTC. The rearrangement joins TRBV20-1 to TRBJ2-7; D perhaps matches TRBD2 (5 bases). With 3 bases removed from V and 3 bases from J, the gap between germline ends came to 9 bases. The CDR3 spans 12 residues. Germline lookup yields CDR1 DFQATT and CDR2 SNEGSKA (reference sequence).

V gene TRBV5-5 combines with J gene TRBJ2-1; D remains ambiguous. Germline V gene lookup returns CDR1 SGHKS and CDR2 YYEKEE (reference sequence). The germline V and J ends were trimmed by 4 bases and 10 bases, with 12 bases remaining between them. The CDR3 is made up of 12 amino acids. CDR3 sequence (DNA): TGTGCCAGCAGCCGTAGAGAAGGGGAGCAGTTCTTC. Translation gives CASSRREGEQFF. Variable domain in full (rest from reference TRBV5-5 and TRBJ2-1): DAGVTQSPTHLIKTRGQQVTLRCSPISGHKSVSWYQQVLGQGPQFIFQYYEKEERGRGNFPDRFSARQFPNYSSELNVNALLLGDSALYLCASSRREGEQFFGPGTRLTVL.

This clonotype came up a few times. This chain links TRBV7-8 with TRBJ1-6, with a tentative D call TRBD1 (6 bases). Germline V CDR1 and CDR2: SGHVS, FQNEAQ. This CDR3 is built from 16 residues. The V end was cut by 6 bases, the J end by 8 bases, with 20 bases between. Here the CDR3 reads CASRKSRQAFDSPLHF. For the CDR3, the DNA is TGTGCCAGCAGAAAATCCAGACAGGCGTTCGATTCACCCCTCCACTTT.

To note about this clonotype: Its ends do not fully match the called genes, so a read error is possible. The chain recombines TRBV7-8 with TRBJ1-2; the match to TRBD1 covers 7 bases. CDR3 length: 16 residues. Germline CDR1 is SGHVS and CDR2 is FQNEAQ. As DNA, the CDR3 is TGTGCCGGCAGCACGAGACAGGGCCCCTATAACTACGGCTACACCTTC. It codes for CAGSTRQGPYNYGYTF.

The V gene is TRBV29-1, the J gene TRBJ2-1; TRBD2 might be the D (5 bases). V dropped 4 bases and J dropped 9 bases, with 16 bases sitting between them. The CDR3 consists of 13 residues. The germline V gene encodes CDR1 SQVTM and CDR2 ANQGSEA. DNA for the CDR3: TGCAGCGTTGGCCCGGTGGCGGGCATTGAGCAGTTCTTC. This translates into CSVGPVAGIEQFF.

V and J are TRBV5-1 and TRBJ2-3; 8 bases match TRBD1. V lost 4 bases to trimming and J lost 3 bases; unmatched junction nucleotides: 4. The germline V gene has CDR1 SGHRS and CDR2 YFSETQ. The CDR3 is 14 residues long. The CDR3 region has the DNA TGCGCCAGCAGCGACGGACAGGGAACAGATACGCAGTATTTT. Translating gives CASSDGQGTDTQYF.

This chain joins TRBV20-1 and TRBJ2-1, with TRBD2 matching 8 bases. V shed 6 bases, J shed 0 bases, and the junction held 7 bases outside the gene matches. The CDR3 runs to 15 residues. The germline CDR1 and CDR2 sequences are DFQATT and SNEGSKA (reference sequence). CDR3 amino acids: CSAGLSGSSYNEQFF. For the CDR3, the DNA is TGCAGTGCCGGCCTAAGCGGGAGCTCCTACAATGAGCAGTTCTTC.

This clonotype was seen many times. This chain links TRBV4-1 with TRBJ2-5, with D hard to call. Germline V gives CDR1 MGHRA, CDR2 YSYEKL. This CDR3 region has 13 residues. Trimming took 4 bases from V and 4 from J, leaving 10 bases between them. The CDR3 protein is CASSRQLRETQYF. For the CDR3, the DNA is TGCGCCAGCAGCCGCCAGCTAAGAGAGACCCAGTACTTC.

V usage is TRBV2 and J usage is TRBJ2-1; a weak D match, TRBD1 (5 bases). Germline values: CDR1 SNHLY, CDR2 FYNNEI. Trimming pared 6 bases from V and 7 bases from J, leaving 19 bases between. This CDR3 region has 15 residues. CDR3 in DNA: TGTGCCAGCAGCCCTATGGGGCAGCTTAATAATGAGCAGTTCTTC. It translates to CASSPMGQLNNEQFF.